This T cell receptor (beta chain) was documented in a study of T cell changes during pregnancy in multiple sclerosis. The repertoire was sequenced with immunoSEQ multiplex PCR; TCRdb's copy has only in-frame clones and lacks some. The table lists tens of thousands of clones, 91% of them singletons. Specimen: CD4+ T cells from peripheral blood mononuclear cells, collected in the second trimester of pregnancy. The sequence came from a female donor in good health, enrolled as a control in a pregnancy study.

The CDR3 region is CASSPPKSQGDYSNQPQHF. DNA of the CDR3: TGTGCCAGCTCACCACCCAAAAGCCAAGGGGATTATAGCAATCAGCCCCAGCATTTT. V and J are TRBV18 and TRBJ1-5, with D perhaps matching TRBD1 (5 bases). The CDR3 is 19 amino acids. Germline V gene data show CDR1 as KGHSH and CDR2 as LQKENI. The V end was cut by 0 bases, the J end by 0 bases, with 18 bases between.